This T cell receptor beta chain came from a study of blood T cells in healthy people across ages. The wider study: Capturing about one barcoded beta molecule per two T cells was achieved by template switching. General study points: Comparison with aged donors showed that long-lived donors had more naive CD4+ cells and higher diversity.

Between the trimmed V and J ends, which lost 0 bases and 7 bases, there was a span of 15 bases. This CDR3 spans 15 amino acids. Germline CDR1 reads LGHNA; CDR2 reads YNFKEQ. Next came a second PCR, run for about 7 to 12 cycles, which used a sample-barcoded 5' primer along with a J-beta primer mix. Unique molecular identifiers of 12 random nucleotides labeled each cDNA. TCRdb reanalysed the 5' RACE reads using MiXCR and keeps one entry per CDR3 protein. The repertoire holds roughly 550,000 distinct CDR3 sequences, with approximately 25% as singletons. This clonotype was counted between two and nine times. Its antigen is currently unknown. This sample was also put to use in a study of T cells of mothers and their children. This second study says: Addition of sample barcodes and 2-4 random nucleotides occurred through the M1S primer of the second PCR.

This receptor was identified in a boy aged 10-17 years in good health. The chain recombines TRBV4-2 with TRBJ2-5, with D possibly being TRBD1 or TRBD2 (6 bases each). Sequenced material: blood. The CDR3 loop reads CASSQEDYPRGTQYF. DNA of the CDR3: TGTGCCAGCAGCCAAGAGGACTACCCCAGGGGGACCCAGTACTTC.